Below, one TCR beta chain is given with its context. A read error may produce the germline difference seen at one junction end. This sample stems from a study of tumor and adjacent non-tumor tissue in lung cancer. TCRbeta libraries were built with three rounds of nested PCR, modified from ARM-PCR. TCRdb re-called the multiplex PCR reads with MiXCR, one entry per CDR3 protein. The sample has about 76,000 distinct CDR3 sequences; roughly 80% are singletons. The template was RNA from unsorted bulk tissue. This non-tumor lung sample came from over 3 cm beyond the tumor edge. This CDR3 comprises 15 residues. Germline V lookup: CDR1 LGHNT, CDR2 FRNRAP.

This sequence joins TRBV12-5 and TRBJ2-7, with D possibly TRBD2 on 5 matching bases. Source material: distant non-tumor lung tissue. The receptor was derived from a man in his 60s with non-small cell lung cancer. The CDR3 sequence is CACGLDHTGSYEQYF. CDR3 nucleotide sequence: TGTGCTTGTGGTTTGGACCACACTGGGAGCTACGAGCAGTACTTC. Full variable domain (outside the CDR3, taken from reference TRBV12-5 and TRBJ2-7): DARVTQTPRHKVTEMGQEVTMRCQPILGHNTVFWYRQTMMQGLELLAYFRNRAPLDDSGMPKDRFSAEMPDATLATLKIQPSEPRDSAVYFCACGLDHTGSYEQYFGPGTRLTVT.